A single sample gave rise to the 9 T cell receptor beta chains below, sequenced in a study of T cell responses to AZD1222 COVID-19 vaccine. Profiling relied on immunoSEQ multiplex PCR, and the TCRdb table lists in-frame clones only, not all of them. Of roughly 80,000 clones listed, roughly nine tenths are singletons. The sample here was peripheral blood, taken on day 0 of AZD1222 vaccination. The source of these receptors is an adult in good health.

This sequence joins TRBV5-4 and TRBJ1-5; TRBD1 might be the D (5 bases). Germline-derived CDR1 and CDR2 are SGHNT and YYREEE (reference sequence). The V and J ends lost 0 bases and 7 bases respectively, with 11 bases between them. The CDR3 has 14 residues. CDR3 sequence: CASSLGGFGQPQHF. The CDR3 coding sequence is TGTGCCAGCAGCTTGGGGGGGTTCGGGCAGCCCCAGCATTTT. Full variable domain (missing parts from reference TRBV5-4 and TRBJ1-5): ETGVTQSPTHLIKTRGQQVTLRCSSQSGHNTVSWYQQALGQGPQFIFQYYREEENGRGNFPPRFSGLQFPNYSSELNVNALELDDSALYLCASSLGGFGQPQHFGDGTRLSIL.

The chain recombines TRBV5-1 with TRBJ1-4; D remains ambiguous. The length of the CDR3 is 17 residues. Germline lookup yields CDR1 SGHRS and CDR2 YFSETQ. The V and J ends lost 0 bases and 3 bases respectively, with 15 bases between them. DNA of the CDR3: TGCGCCAGCAGCTTGGTTTTCTCGGGCATCGCTAATGAAAAACTGTTTTTT. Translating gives CASSLVFSGIANEKLFF.

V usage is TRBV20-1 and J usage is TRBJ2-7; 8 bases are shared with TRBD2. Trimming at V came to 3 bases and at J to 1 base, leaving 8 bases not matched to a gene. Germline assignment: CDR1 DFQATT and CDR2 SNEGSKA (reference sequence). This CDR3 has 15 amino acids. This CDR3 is CSASGIAGGSYEQYF. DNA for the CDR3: TGCAGTGCTAGTGGGATCGCGGGAGGTTCCTACGAGCAGTACTTC.

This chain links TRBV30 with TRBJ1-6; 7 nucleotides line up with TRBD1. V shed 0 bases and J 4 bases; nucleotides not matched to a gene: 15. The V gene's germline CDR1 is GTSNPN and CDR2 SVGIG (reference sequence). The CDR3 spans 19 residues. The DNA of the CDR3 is TGTGCCTGGAGTGTCCCCCGAGATACAGGGGCGCGGTATAATTCACCCCTCCACTTT. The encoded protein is CAWSVPRDTGARYNSPLHF.

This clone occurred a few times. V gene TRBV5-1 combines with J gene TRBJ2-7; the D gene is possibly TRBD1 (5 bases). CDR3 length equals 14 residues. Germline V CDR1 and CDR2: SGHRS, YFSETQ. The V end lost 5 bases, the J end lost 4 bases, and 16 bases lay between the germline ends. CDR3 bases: TGCGCCAGCAGTCGGGTAGGGGCATTGTACGAGCAGTACTTC. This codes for CASSRVGALYEQYF.

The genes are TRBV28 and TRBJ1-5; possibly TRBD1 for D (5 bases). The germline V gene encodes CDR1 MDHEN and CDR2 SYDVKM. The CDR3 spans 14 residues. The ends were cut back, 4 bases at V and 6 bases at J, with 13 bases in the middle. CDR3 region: CASSSPGFSQPQHF. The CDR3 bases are TGTGCCAGCAGTTCCCCAGGGTTCAGTCAGCCCCAGCATTTT.

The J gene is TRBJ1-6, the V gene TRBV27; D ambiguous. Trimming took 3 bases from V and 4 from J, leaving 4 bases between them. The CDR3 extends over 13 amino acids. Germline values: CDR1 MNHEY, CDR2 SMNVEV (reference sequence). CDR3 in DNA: TGTGCCAGCAGTTTTCGGTATAATTCACCCCTCCACTTT. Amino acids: CASSFRYNSPLHF.

The CDR3: CASSQSAGSGSTDTQYF. The CDR3 DNA sequence: TGTGCCAGCAGCCAGTCGGCGGGTAGCGGTAGCACAGATACGCAGTATTTT. V usage is TRBV11-2 and J usage is TRBJ2-3, with D perhaps TRBD2 (6 bases). The CDR3 is 17 amino acids. Germline CDR1 reads SGHAT; CDR2 reads FQNNGV. V lost 5 bases and J lost 0, with 18 bases in between.

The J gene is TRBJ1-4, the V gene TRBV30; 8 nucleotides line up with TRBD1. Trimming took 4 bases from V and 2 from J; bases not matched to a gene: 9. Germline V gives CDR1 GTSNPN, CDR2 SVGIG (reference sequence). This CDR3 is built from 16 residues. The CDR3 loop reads CAWNLQGAKTNEKLFF. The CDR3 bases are TGTGCCTGGAACCTGCAGGGGGCCAAGACTAATGAAAAACTGTTTTTT.